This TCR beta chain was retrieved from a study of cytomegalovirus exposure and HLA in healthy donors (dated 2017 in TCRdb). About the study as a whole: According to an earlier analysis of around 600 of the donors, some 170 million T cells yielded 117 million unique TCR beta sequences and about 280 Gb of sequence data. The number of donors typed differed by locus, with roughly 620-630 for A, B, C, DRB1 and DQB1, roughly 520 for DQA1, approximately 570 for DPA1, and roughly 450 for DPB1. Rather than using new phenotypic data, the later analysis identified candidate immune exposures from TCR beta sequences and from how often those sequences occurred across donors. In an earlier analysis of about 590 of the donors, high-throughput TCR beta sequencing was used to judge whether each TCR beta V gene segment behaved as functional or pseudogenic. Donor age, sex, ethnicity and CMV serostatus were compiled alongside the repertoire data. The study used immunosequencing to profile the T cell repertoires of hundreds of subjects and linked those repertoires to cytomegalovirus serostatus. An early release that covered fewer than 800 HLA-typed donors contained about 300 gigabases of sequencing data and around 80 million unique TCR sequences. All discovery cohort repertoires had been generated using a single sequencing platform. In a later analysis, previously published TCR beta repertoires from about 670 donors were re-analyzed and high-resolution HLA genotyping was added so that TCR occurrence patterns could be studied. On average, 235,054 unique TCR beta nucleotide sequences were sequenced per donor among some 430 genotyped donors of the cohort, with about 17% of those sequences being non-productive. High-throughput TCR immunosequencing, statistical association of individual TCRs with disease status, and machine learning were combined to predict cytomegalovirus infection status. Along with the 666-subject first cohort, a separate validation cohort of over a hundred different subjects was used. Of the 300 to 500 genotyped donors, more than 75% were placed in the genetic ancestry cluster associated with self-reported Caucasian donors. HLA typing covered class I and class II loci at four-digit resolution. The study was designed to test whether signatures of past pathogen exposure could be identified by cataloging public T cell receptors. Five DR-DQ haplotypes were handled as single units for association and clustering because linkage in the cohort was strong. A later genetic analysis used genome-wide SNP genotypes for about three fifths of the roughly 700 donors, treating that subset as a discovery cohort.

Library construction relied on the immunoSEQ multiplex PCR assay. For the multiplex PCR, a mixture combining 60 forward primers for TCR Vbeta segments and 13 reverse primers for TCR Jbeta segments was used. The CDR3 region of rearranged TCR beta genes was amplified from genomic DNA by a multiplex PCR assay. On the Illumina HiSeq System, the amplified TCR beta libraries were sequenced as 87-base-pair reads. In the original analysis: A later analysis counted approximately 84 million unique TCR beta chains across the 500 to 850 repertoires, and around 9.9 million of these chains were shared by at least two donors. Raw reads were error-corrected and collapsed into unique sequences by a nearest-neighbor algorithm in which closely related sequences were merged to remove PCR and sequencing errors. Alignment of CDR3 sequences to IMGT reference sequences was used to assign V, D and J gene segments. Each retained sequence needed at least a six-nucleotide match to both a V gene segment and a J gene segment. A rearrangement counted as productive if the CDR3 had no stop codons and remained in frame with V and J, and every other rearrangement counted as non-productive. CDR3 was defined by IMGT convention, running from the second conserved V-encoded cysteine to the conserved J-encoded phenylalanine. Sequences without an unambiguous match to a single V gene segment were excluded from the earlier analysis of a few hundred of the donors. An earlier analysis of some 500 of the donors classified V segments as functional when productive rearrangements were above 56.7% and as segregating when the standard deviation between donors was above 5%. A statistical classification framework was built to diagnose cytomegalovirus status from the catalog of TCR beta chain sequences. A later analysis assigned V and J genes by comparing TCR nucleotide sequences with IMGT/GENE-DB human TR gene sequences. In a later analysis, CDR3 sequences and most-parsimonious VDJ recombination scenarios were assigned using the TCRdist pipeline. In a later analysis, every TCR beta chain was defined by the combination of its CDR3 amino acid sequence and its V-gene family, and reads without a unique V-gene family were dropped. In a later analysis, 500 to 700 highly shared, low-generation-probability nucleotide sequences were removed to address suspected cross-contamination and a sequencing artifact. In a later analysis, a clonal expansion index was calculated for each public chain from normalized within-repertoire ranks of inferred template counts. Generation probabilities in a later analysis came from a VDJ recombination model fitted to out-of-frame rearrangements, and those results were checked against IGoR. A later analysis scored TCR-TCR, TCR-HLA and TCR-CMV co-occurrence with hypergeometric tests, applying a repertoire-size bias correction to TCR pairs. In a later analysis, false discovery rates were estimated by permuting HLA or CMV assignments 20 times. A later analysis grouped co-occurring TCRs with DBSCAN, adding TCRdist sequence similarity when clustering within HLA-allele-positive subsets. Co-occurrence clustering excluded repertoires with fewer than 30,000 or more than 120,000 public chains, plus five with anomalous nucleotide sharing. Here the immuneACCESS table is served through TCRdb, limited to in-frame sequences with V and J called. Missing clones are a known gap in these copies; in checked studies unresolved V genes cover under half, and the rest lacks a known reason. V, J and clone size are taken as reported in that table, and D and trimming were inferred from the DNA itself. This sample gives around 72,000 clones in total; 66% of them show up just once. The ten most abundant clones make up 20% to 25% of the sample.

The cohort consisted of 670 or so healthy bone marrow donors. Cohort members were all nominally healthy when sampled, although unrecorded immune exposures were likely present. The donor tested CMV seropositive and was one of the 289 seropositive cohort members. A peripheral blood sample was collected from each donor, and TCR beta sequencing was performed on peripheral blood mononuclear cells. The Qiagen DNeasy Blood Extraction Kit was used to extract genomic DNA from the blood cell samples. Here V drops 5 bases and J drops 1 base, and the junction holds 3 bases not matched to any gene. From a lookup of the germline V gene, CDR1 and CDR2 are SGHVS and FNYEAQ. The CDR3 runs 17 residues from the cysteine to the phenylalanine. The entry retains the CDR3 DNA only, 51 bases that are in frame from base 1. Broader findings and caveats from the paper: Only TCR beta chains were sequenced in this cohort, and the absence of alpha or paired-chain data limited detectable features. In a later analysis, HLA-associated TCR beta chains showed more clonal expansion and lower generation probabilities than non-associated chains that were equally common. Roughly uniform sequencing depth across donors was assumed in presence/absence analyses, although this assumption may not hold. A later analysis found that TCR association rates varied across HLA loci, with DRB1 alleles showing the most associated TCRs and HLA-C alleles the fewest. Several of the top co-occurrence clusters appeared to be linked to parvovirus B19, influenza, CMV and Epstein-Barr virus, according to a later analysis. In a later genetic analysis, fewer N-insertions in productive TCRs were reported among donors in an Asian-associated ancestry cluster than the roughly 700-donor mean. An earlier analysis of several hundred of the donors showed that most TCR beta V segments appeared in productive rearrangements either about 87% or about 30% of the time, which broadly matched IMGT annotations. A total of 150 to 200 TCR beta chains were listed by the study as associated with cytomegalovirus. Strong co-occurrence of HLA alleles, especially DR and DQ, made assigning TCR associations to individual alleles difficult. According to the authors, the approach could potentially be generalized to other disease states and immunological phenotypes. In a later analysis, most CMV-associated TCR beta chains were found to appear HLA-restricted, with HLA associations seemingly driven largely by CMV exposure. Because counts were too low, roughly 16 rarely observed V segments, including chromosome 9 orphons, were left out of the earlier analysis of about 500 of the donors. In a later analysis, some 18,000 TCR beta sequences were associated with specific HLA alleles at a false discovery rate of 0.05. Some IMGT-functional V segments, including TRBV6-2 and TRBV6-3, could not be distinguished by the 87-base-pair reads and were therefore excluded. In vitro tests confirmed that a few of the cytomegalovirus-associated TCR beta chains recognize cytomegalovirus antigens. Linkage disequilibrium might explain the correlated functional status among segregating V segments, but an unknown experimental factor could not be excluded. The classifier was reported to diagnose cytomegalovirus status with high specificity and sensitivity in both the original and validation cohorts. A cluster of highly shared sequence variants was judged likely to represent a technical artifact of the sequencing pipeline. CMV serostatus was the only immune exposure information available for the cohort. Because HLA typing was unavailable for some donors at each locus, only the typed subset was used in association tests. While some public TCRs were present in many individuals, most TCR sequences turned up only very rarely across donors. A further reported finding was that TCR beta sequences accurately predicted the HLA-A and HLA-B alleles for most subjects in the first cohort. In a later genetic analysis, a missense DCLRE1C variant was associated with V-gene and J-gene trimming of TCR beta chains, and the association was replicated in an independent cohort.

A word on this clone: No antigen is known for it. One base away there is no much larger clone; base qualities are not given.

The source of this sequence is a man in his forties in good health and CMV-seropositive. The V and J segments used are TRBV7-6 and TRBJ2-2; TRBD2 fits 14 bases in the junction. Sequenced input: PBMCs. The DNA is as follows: TGTGCCAGCAGCCCGACTAGCGGGGGGGGGAACACCGGGGAGCTGTTTTTT. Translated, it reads CASSPTSGGGNTGELFF.